This record concerns one TCR beta chain sequence. Its cognate antigen is unknown. Profiled with immunoSEQ multiplex PCR; TCRdb holds only in-frame clones, not every one. The table lists over 40,000 clones, around 84% of them singletons. The CDR3 extends over 12 amino acids. Germline loops: CDR1 SQVTM, CDR2 ANQGSEA. Trimming left V 5 bases short and J 4 bases short, with 11 bases between. The data derive from a study of graft-versus-host responses after intestinal transplantation. This clonotype originated in a human donor who was the organ donor for an intestinal transplant. The chain is built from TRBV29-1 and TRBJ2-5; TRBD1 might be the D (7 bases). Sequenced here: unstimulated CD4+ T cells sorted from spleen or lymph node cells, sampled before transplant. CDR3 DNA sequence: TGCAGCGTTAACCAGGGGGGAGAGACCCAGTACTTC. Translation gives CSVNQGGETQYF. The full variable domain, in which reference TRBV29-1 and TRBJ2-5 provide the parts outside the CDR3, is SAVISQKPSRDICQRGTSLTIQCQVDSQVTMMFWYRQQPGQSLTLIATANQGSEATYESGFVIDKFPISRPNLTFSTLTVSNMSPEDSSIYLCSVNQGGETQYFGPGTRLLVL.